The T cell receptor beta chain described here comes from a study of siplizumab effects on memory and regulatory T cells. Turning to the study itself: Siplizumab at roughly 0.97 ug/mL was tested against drug-free controls in paired reactions. Points from the study as a whole: Treatment with siplizumab left mappable alloreactive CD4+ clones averaging approximately 69% Treg-derived, compared with around 26% in controls.

This CDR3 is 15 amino acids long. V was clipped by 2 bases and J by 2 bases; unmatched bases: 4. From germline, CDR1 is SEHNR and CDR2 FQNEAQ (reference sequence). Mixed lymphocyte reaction cells were cocultured at 37°C for 6 to 7 days. Concerning this clone itself: What it recognizes is unknown.

Some clones are missing from TCRdb's copy, which holds only in-frame ones; the method was immunoSEQ multiplex PCR. This table holds about 4,500 clones, 45% to 55% found once. The TCR sequence derives from a human donor in good health; the cells came from an allogeneic mixed lymphocyte reaction. Some clones in this sample may be carry-over from other donors' samples. The sample was CFSE-low (dividing) CD4+ T cells sorted from an allogeneic mixed lymphocyte reaction. V is TRBV7-9 and J is TRBJ2-5, with 8 positions matching TRBD2. CDR3 DNA: TGTGCCAGCAGCTTAACGGGGGGGCCGCAAGAGACCCAGTACTTC. Translation: CASSLTGGPQETQYF.